The T cell receptor beta chain described here comes from a study of cytomegalovirus exposure and HLA in healthy donors (TCRdb year 2017). Background on the whole study: According to an earlier analysis of 587 of the donors, 150 million to 200 million T cells yielded approximately 120 million unique TCR beta sequences and 276 Gb of sequence data. An early release covering about 600 HLA-typed donors comprised roughly 300 gigabases of sequencing data and tens of millions of unique TCR sequences. The genetic ancestry cluster associated with self-reported Caucasian donors included 70% to 85% of the approximately 400 genotyped donors. The study was designed to test whether signatures of past pathogen exposure could be identified by cataloging public T cell receptors. The T cell repertoires of 666 subjects were profiled by immunosequencing and related to cytomegalovirus serostatus. In addition to the first cohort of around 670 subjects, a separate validation cohort of approximately 110 different subjects was used. To predict cytomegalovirus infection status, the study brought together high-throughput TCR immunosequencing, statistical association of individual TCRs with disease status, and machine learning. In a later analysis, previously published TCR beta repertoires from 666 donors were re-analyzed and high-resolution HLA genotyping was added so that TCR occurrence patterns could be studied. In the later analysis, no new phenotypic data were used to find candidate immune exposures; instead, reliance was placed on TCR beta sequences and their occurrence across donors. To decide whether each TCR beta V gene segment behaved as functional or pseudogenic, an earlier analysis of fewer than 750 of the donors relied on high-throughput TCR beta sequencing. Donor age, sex, ethnicity and CMV serostatus were collected together with the repertoire data. Genome-wide SNP genotypes for about three fifths of the roughly 700 donors were used in a later genetic analysis, which treated that subset as a discovery cohort. Every discovery cohort repertoire had been produced on one sequencing platform. Both class I and class II loci were covered by HLA typing, at four-digit resolution. Typing coverage varied by locus: roughly 620-630 donors for A, B, C, DRB1 and DQB1; approximately 500 for DQA1; more than 600 for DPA1; more than 450 for DPB1. A few DR-DQ haplotypes were treated as single units for association and clustering because of strong linkage in the cohort. Across approximately 400 genotyped donors of the cohort, an average of about 240,000 unique TCR beta nucleotide sequences per donor were sequenced, and approximately 17% of those sequences were non-productive. Study-wide findings and limitations: Cytomegalovirus status was reported to be diagnosed by the classifier with high specificity and sensitivity in both the original and validation cohorts. A further reported finding was that TCR beta sequences accurately predicted the HLA-A and HLA-B alleles for most subjects in the first cohort. Some 15 rarely observed V segments, including chromosome 9 orphons, were excluded from the earlier analysis of several hundred of the donors because counts were too low. It was suggested by the authors that the approach could potentially be generalized to other disease states and immunological phenotypes. While some public TCRs were present in many individuals, most TCR sequences turned up only very rarely across donors. A later genetic analysis reported fewer N-insertions in productive TCRs among donors in an Asian-associated ancestry cluster than the roughly 690-donor mean. The cohort was sequenced for TCR beta chains only, and without alpha or paired-chain data the features that could be detected were limited. A later analysis found that most CMV-associated TCR beta chains appeared HLA-restricted, with HLA associations seemingly driven largely by CMV exposure. Three of the identified cytomegalovirus-associated TCR beta chains were confirmed in vitro to be specific for cytomegalovirus antigens. Linkage disequilibrium might explain the correlated functional status among segregating V segments, but an unknown experimental factor could not be ruled out. Some IMGT-functional V segments, including TRBV6-2 and TRBV6-3, could not be distinguished by the 87-base-pair reads and were therefore excluded. A later genetic analysis associated a missense DCLRE1C variant with V-gene and J-gene trimming of TCR beta chains, and an independent cohort replicated the association. A cluster of highly shared sequence variants was judged likely to be a technical artifact of the sequencing pipeline. According to a later analysis, TCR association rates differed among HLA loci, with DRB1 alleles showing the most associated TCRs and HLA-C alleles showing the fewest. HLA typing was unavailable for some donors at each locus, so association tests used only the typed subset. Strong co-occurrence of HLA alleles, especially DR and DQ, made assigning TCR associations to individual alleles difficult. Roughly uniform sequencing depth across donors was assumed in presence/absence analyses, although this assumption may not hold. An earlier analysis of 450 to 750 of the donors showed that most TCR beta V segments appeared in productive rearrangements either about 90% or about 30% of the time, which broadly matched IMGT annotations. The study gave a list of roughly 150 TCR beta chains associated with cytomegalovirus. CMV serostatus was the only immune exposure information available for the cohort. At a false discovery rate of 0.05, a later analysis linked under 20,000 TCR beta sequences to specific HLA alleles. In a later analysis, several top co-occurrence clusters were reported to appear linked to parvovirus B19, influenza, CMV and Epstein-Barr virus. In a later analysis, HLA-associated TCR beta chains showed more clonal expansion and lower generation probabilities than non-associated chains that were equally common.

A word on this clone: Its antigen target is currently unknown. No base quality values were provided; no much bigger clone lies one nucleotide off.

Preparation of the library involved the immunoSEQ multiplex PCR assay. A mixture of 60 forward primers for TCR Vbeta segments and 13 reverse primers for TCR Jbeta segments was used in the multiplex PCR. A multiplex PCR assay on genomic DNA amplified the CDR3 region of rearranged TCR beta genes. The Illumina HiSeq System was used to sequence the amplified TCR beta libraries as 87-base-pair reads. Under the source paper's analysis protocol: In a later analysis, tens of millions of unique TCR beta chains were counted across the 666 repertoires, and some 10 million of these chains were shared by at least two donors. A nearest-neighbor algorithm error-corrected the raw reads and collapsed the reads into unique sequences, merging closely related sequences to remove PCR and sequencing errors. CDR3 sequences were aligned to IMGT reference sequences to assign V, D and J gene segments. For a sequence to be retained, a match of at least six nucleotides was required to both a V gene segment and a J gene segment. Rearrangements were classified as productive when the CDR3 lacked stop codons and remained in frame with V and J, and all other rearrangements were classified as non-productive. Following IMGT convention, CDR3 was defined as the stretch from the second conserved V-encoded cysteine up to the conserved J-encoded phenylalanine. The earlier analysis of about 570 of the donors excluded any sequence lacking an unambiguous match to a single V gene segment. In an earlier analysis of a few hundred of the donors, V segments were called functional above 56.7% productive rearrangements and were called segregating when the between-donor standard deviation exceeded 5%. A statistical classification framework was built for diagnosing cytomegalovirus status from the catalog of TCR beta chain sequences. In a later analysis, TCR nucleotide sequences were compared against IMGT/GENE-DB human TR gene sequences so that V and J genes could be assigned. A later analysis assigned CDR3 sequences and most-parsimonious VDJ recombination scenarios with the TCRdist pipeline. A later analysis defined each TCR beta chain by its CDR3 amino acid sequence plus V-gene family, and excluded reads lacking a unique V-gene family. In a later analysis, around 600 highly shared, low-generation-probability nucleotide sequences were removed to address suspected cross-contamination and a sequencing artifact. In a later analysis, a clonal expansion index was calculated for each public chain from normalized within-repertoire ranks of inferred template counts. A later analysis computed generation probabilities with a VDJ recombination model fitted to out-of-frame rearrangements, and checked the results against IGoR. Hypergeometric tests were used in a later analysis to score TCR-TCR, TCR-HLA and TCR-CMV co-occurrence, with a repertoire-size bias correction applied to the TCR pairs. In a later analysis, false discovery rates were estimated by permuting HLA or CMV assignments 20 times. A later analysis grouped co-occurring TCRs with DBSCAN, adding TCRdist sequence similarity when clustering within HLA-allele-positive subsets. Co-occurrence clustering excluded repertoires with fewer than 30,000 or more than 120,000 public chains, plus five with anomalous nucleotide sharing. Not all clones reach the TCRdb copy of this immuneACCESS table, which keeps in-frame sequences only. Checked studies attribute under half of the gap to unresolved V genes and leave the rest unexplained. V and J calls and clone size come straight from that table; D and trimming were deduced from the DNA. The sample table records 100,000 or so clones; around 84% of these occur just once. The biggest ten clones account for around 2% of the sample.

The CDR3 numbers 14 residues from cysteine through phenylalanine. CDR3 DNA only is kept here, 42 bases in frame from base 1. The germline V gene gives CDR1 as MNHEY and CDR2 as SVGAGI. Clipping removes 6 bases from V and 3 bases from J, with 7 as the unmatched junction base count. The cohort consisted of more than 650 healthy bone marrow donors. Cohort members were all nominally healthy when sampled, although unrecorded immune exposures were likely present. The donor tested CMV seronegative, placing the donor among the roughly 350 seronegative members of the cohort. Every donor gave a peripheral blood sample, and the peripheral blood mononuclear cells from that sample were used for TCR beta sequencing. The Qiagen DNeasy Blood Extraction Kit was used to extract genomic DNA from the blood cell samples.

The sequence links TRBV6-5 to TRBJ1-1; TRBD1 aligns with 7 central bases. The material sequenced was PBMCs. This TCR derives from a man younger than 35 in good health and CMV-seronegative. The DNA reads TGTGCCAGCAGCGGGACAGTTTGGGACACTGAAGCTTTCTTT. Translated, this is CASSGTVWDTEAFF.